The TCR beta chain described here comes from a study of control samples from healthy donors and cancer patients. The protocol was immunoSEQ multiplex PCR, while the TCRdb copy is restricted to in-frame clones and leaves out a portion. The table includes around 200,000 clones, around 91% detected once. This clone is a singleton in its sample. Other DNA sequences within the sample encode an identical CDR3. With 3 bases removed from V and 0 bases from J, the gap between germline ends came to 6 bases. Germline V gene data show CDR1 as LGHDT and CDR2 as YNNKEL (reference sequence). This CDR3 has 14 residues.

The clonotype originates from a woman aged 25 to 39 in good health. The specimen sequenced was blood. This sequence joins TRBV3-1 (or the pseudogene TRBV3-2) and TRBJ1-5, with D possibly TRBD1 on 5 matching bases. DNA for the CDR3: TGTGCCAGCAGCCAGGGGGGTAGCAATCAGCCCCAGCATTTT. Its translation is CASSQGGSNQPQHF.